Presented here are 11 T cell receptor beta chains from one specimen sequenced in a study of control samples from healthy donors and cancer patients. Sequenced by immunoSEQ multiplex PCR; TCRdb stores in-frame clones only, minus some. The table shows about 190,000 clones, with 91% occurring only once. What was sequenced was blood. The receptors stem from a man aged 25 to 45 in good health.

The rearrangement joins TRBV4-1 to TRBJ2-2; perhaps TRBD2 as D (5 bases). CDR1 and CDR2 (germline): MGHRA, YSYEKL. Trimming removed 4 bases from V and 4 bases from J, with 13 bases in between. The CDR3 runs 15 residues. Written as DNA, the CDR3 is TGCGCCAGCAGCCGGCCCGGACTTATCACCGGGGAGCTGTTTTTT. It translates to CASSRPGLITGELFF.

V and J are TRBV6-5 and TRBJ2-3, with TRBD1 matching 9 bases. This CDR3 has 14 amino acids. V shed 7 bases and J 5 bases; nucleotides not matched to a gene: 7. Germline V gene data show CDR1 as MNHEY and CDR2 as SVGAGI. The CDR3 region is CASTAYRGQDTQYF. The CDR3 nucleotides read TGTGCCAGCACCGCCTACAGGGGGCAAGATACGCAGTATTTT.

This clone was counted once. The chain carries TRBV9 and TRBJ1-3, with TRBD1 identical over 7 bases. Germline CDR1 reads SGDLS; CDR2 reads YYNGEE. This CDR3 is 17 amino acids long. With 4 bases clipped from V and 0 bases from J, the junction kept 10 bases outside the gene matches. DNA for the CDR3: TGTGCCAGCAGCCCCACGGACAGGTCATACTCTGGAAACACCATATATTTT. This encodes CASSPTDRSYSGNTIYF.

This sequence joins TRBV7-9 and TRBJ1-4; D not certain. Germline-derived CDR1 and CDR2 are SEHNR and FQNEAQ (reference sequence). The germline V and J ends were trimmed by 6 bases and 0 bases, with 11 bases remaining between them. This CDR3 comprises 15 residues. DNA of the CDR3: TGTGCCAGCAGTTTAACACCCGCAACTAATGAAAAACTGTTTTTT. As protein: CASSLTPATNEKLFF.

This clone was seen once. The chain recombines TRBV25-1 with TRBJ2-3, with D maybe TRBD2 (6 bases). There are 15 residues in the CDR3. Germline lookup yields CDR1 MGHDK and CDR2 SYGVNS. V shed 0 bases and J shed 0 bases, with 7 bases lying between them. This CDR3 reads CASSEYGGSTDTQYF. Written as DNA, the CDR3 is TGTGCCAGCAGTGAATATGGGGGGAGCACAGATACGCAGTATTTT.

The chain recombines TRBV20-1 with TRBJ1-2; D is unresolved. The germline gives CDR1 DFQATT, CDR2 SNEGSKA (reference sequence). V was trimmed by 3 bases and J by 4 bases, leaving 9 bases between them. CDR3 length: 12 amino acids. CDR3 bases: TGCAGTGCTAGTCCAGACCCCTATGGCTACACCTTC. It is translated as CSASPDPYGYTF.

V usage is TRBV19 and J usage is TRBJ1-5; no definite D call. Germline V gene sequence: CDR1 LNHDA, CDR2 SQIVND (reference sequence). The germline V and J ends were trimmed by 10 bases and 5 bases, with 21 bases remaining between them. The CDR3 is 15 amino acids. The CDR3 region is CATTPEVHRDQPQHF. The CDR3, as DNA: TGTGCCACTACCCCCGAGGTGCACCGAGATCAGCCCCAGCATTTT.

The chain couples TRBV10-2 to TRBJ2-1; 7 bases are a match to TRBD1. Unmatched junction bases numbered 6, after V lost 5 bases and J lost 2 bases. The CDR3 is 15 residues long. Germline V lookup: CDR1 WSHSY, CDR2 SAAADI. In DNA, the CDR3 is TGCGCCAGCAGTCAGGACAGGATCCCCTACAATGAGCAGTTCTTC. It codes for CASSQDRIPYNEQFF.

V usage is TRBV20-1 and J usage is TRBJ2-3; possibly TRBD2 for D (6 bases). The CDR3 extends over 11 amino acids. The V gene lost 6 bases and the J gene lost 3 bases, with 7 bases spanning the gap. CDR1 is DFQATT and CDR2 is SNEGSKA in the germline V gene (reference sequence). DNA for the CDR3: TGCAGTGCCCGGGGGACAGATACGCAGTATTTT. This sequence encodes CSARGTDTQYF.

This rearrangement joins TRBV27 to TRBJ2-7; D ambiguous. The CDR3 sequence is 15 residues long. V dropped 5 bases and J dropped 3 bases, with 17 bases sitting between them. Germline CDR1 MNHEY, CDR2 SMNVEV (reference sequence). Written as DNA, the CDR3 is TGTGCCAGCAGTCCGGTGTCCACGCGATACTACGAGCAGTACTTC. Translated, it gives CASSPVSTRYYEQYF.

The V gene is TRBV10-3, the J gene TRBJ1-2; tentative D call: TRBD1 (5 bases). Trimming cost V 2 bases and J 5 bases, with 12 bases left between them. There are 14 residues in the CDR3. Germline-derived CDR1 and CDR2 are ENHRY and SYGVKD. The CDR3 reads CAISEQGISYGYTF. Written as DNA, the CDR3 is TGTGCCATCAGTGAGCAGGGAATTTCTTATGGCTACACCTTC.